Each of the 27 T cell receptor beta chains below was sequenced from the same sample in a study of beta chain features in type 1 diabetes. Reverse transcription of all isolated RNA meant that expressed TCRB transcripts were sequenced. TCRdb keeps only in-frame clones here, not all; method: immunoSEQ multiplex PCR. This table holds 250,000 to 350,000 clones, about 10% found once. The sequencing input was naive CD4+ T cells from blood. The receptors stem from a woman aged 25 to 39 in good health.

This clone was recorded a few times. The chain couples TRBV29-1 to TRBJ2-5; perhaps TRBD1 as D (6 bases). The CDR3 sequence is 11 residues long. V was shortened by 7 bases and J by 3 bases, with 9 bases between the two germline ends. The V gene's germline CDR1 is SQVTM and CDR2 ANQGSEA. Written as DNA, the CDR3 is TGCAGCGCCCGGACAGAAGAGACCCAGTACTTC. Amino acids: CSARTEETQYF.

This chain joins TRBV11-2 and TRBJ2-1; D not certain. V was shortened by 2 bases and J by 4 bases, with 6 bases between the two germline ends. The CDR3 is 13 residues long. From germline, CDR1 is SGHAT and CDR2 FQNNGV. The DNA of the CDR3 is TGTGCCAGCAGCTTATCCTCGTACAATGAGCAGTTCTTC. Amino acid sequence: CASSLSSYNEQFF.

The chain carries TRBV9 and TRBJ2-1, with TRBD1 matching over 7 bases. The CDR3 contains 16 residues. Germline values: CDR1 SGDLS, CDR2 YYNGEE. V was clipped by 4 bases and J by 4 bases; unmatched bases: 11. In DNA, the CDR3 is TGTGCCAGCAGCACCCGACAGGGTGGGGGATACAATGAGCAGTTCTTC. Amino acids: CASSTRQGGGYNEQFF.

CDR3 nucleotides: TGTATGGCGGGGGGATCGTACGAGCAGTACTTC. Its protein product is CMAGGSYEQYF. V and J are TRBV28 and TRBJ2-7, with 8 positions matching TRBD2. The CDR3 contains 11 residues. The V gene's germline CDR1 is MDHEN and CDR2 SYDVKM.

This clone was detected only a few times. The chain carries TRBV10-3 and TRBJ2-7; TRBD1 matches 9 bases. Germline V lookup: CDR1 ENHRY, CDR2 SYGVKD. This CDR3 comprises 14 residues. Trimming took 6 bases from V and 1 from J; bases not matched to a gene: 4. CDR3 coding DNA: TGTGCCATCAGCAGGACAGGGGCATCCTACGAGCAGTACTTC. This sequence encodes CAISRTGASYEQYF.

The chain carries TRBV4-3 and TRBJ2-1, with 8 bases fitting TRBD2. The CDR3 has 15 residues. Unmatched junction bases numbered 9, after V lost 4 bases and J lost 7 bases. Per germline, CDR1 LGHNA and CDR2 YSLEER. CDR3 DNA: TGCGCCAGCAGCCTCCTTCGGGGGGGGGTGAATGAGCAGTTCTTC. Its translation is CASSLLRGGVNEQFF.

This clone was counted a few times. The CDR3 is CASSVRLLNNEQFF. Here the CDR3 DNA reads TGTGCCAGCAGCGTTCGTTTATTAAACAATGAGCAGTTCTTC. The chain joins TRBV11-1 to TRBJ2-1, with D unclear. The V end was cut by 5 bases, the J end by 5 bases, with 13 bases between. Germline V gives CDR1 SGHAT, CDR2 FQDESV (reference sequence). This CDR3 has 14 amino acids.

This clone showed up just a few times. The CDR3 sequence is CASSHPRGGLSAFF. The CDR3 coding sequence is TGTGCCAGCAGCCACCCAAGGGGGGGGTTGAGCGCTTTCTTT. The V and J genes are TRBV4-2 and TRBJ1-1; weak D call: TRBD1 (6 bases). The CDR3 covers 14 residues. Trimming pared 3 bases from V and 11 bases from J, leaving 19 bases between. CDR1 LGHNA and CDR2 YNFKEQ come from the germline V gene.

This clone was seen a single time. The rearrangement links TRBV7-8 to TRBJ2-5; a weak D match, TRBD1 (6 bases). The germline V and J ends were trimmed by 5 bases and 0 bases, with 10 bases remaining between them. The CDR3 covers 14 residues. Germline loops: CDR1 SGHVS, CDR2 FQNEAQ. CDR3 nucleotides: TGTGCCAGCAGCCTGGGACACCACCAAGAGACCCAGTACTTC. Translation gives CASSLGHHQETQYF.

This clone was observed a few times. The rearrangement joins TRBV7-3 to TRBJ2-1; D gene ambiguous. Germline CDR1 SGHTA, CDR2 FQGTGA. The CDR3 totals 12 residues. The ends were cut back, 2 bases at V and 7 bases at J, with 6 bases in the middle. The DNA of the CDR3 is TGTGCCAGCAGCTTACACGGTAATGAGCAGTTCTTC. This sequence encodes CASSLHGNEQFF.

This clone turned up a few times. The genes are TRBV28 and TRBJ2-7, with D unclear. Germline loops: CDR1 MDHEN, CDR2 SYDVKM. Trimming took off 3 bases at V and 7 bases at J, with 13 bases between the two ends. This CDR3 has 13 residues. CDR3 DNA sequence: TGTGCCAGCAGTTTCTCAAAATCGGTGGAGCAGTACTTC. Its protein is CASSFSKSVEQYF.

The table lists this clone with a few counts. This chain uses TRBV7-3 with TRBJ2-7, with a tentative D call TRBD1 (6 bases). The CDR3 has 13 amino acids. The V end lost 2 bases, the J end lost 4 bases, and 9 bases lay between the germline ends. Germline-derived CDR1 and CDR2 are SGHTA and FQGTGA. CDR3 amino acids: CASSLARGYEQYF. The CDR3 DNA follows: TGTGCCAGCAGCTTAGCCAGGGGTTACGAGCAGTACTTC.

This clone was seen more than once but under ten times. The chain uses TRBV7-2 and TRBJ2-7; 11 bases line up with TRBD2. The CDR3 runs to 16 residues. Germline V gives CDR1 SGHTA, CDR2 FQGNSA. The V gene end was trimmed by 1 base and the J gene end by 5 bases; junction bases not matched to a gene: 7. This chain's CDR3 is CASSLEGSGRAHEQYF. CDR3 nucleotides: TGTGCCAGCAGCTTAGAGGGTAGCGGGAGGGCCCACGAGCAGTACTTC.

A few counts support this clone. The chain couples TRBV7-9 to TRBJ2-5; D possibly corresponds to TRBD2 (6 bases). The CDR3 loop spans 13 amino acids. V lost 2 bases to trimming and J lost 4 bases, with 8 bases between them. CDR1 and CDR2 from the germline V gene are SEHNR and FQNEAQ (reference sequence). CDR3 in DNA: TGTGCCAGCAGCTTACAGGAGGGAGAGACCCAGTACTTC. Amino acid sequence: CASSLQEGETQYF.

This clone appeared a few times. The chain employs TRBV9 and TRBJ2-7, with 9 bases lining up with TRBD2. The V gene's germline CDR1 is SGDLS and CDR2 YYNGEE. The V gene end was trimmed by 4 bases and the J gene end by 3 bases; junction bases not matched to a gene: 8. The CDR3 length is 15 residues. CDR3 DNA: TGTGCCAGCAGCCCAATAGCGGGAGAGATCTACGAGCAGTACTTC. It encodes CASSPIAGEIYEQYF.

About this clone itself: Within the sample, other DNA sequences also encode this same CDR3. The chain is built from TRBV27 and TRBJ2-1; 11 nucleotides match TRBD2. The CDR3 runs to 15 residues. CDR1 is MNHEY, CDR2 SMNVEV, per germline (reference sequence). With 5 bases clipped from V and 3 bases from J, the junction kept 3 bases outside the gene matches. The DNA of the CDR3 is TGTGCCAGCAGTCTGCTAGCGGGAGGCTACAATGAGCAGTTCTTC. It is translated as CASSLLAGGYNEQFF.

V and J are TRBV11-3 and TRBJ2-2; 8 nucleotides match TRBD2. Per the germline V gene, CDR1 is SGHNT and CDR2 is YENEEA. The CDR3 has 15 amino acids. The trim removed 3 bases at V and 4 bases at J, leaving 4 bases unmatched. CDR3 residues: CASSFSGSTTGELFF. CDR3 nucleotide sequence: TGTGCCAGCAGCTTCAGCGGGAGTACCACCGGGGAGCTGTTTTTT.

The chain couples TRBV7-6 to TRBJ2-5, with TRBD2 matching 9 bases. CDR3 length: 15 amino acids. The V gene end was trimmed by 1 base and the J gene end by 4 bases; junction bases not matched to a gene: 4. Germline CDR1 is SGHVS and CDR2 is FNYEAQ. The CDR3 loop is CASSLGTSVGETQYF. The CDR3 region has the DNA TGTGCCAGCAGCTTAGGGACTAGCGTTGGAGAGACCCAGTACTTC.

This sequence joins TRBV6-5 and TRBJ1-2; TRBD1 aligns across 9 bases. The germline CDR1 and CDR2 sequences are MNHEY and SVGAGI. The V gene end was trimmed by 7 bases and the J gene end by 8 bases; junction bases not matched to a gene: 8. The CDR3 spans 13 residues. CDR3: CASTQGQGKGYTF. CDR3 bases: TGTGCCAGCACCCAGGGACAGGGCAAAGGCTACACCTTC.

The V gene is TRBV7-3, the J gene TRBJ2-2, with D tentatively TRBD1 (5 bases). The CDR3 contains 16 residues. Germline CDR1 is SGHTA and CDR2 is FQGTGA. With 5 bases removed from V and 0 bases from J, the gap between germline ends came to 13 bases. The CDR3, as DNA: TGTGCCAGCAGCCCCCAGGGCCTCGCGAACACCGGGGAGCTGTTTTTT. It yields the protein CASSPQGLANTGELFF. The full variable domain, rest sourced from reference TRBV7-3 and TRBJ2-2, is GAGVSQTPSNKVTEKGKYVELRCDPISGHTALYWYRQSLGQGPEFLIYFQGTGAADDSGLPNDRFFAVRPEGSVSTLKIQRTERGDSAVYLCASSPQGLANTGELFFGEGSRLTVL.

This chain uses TRBV11-2 with TRBJ2-1; TRBD2 is a possible D gene (6 bases). The CDR3 totals 15 residues. Germline V CDR1 and CDR2: SGHAT, FQNNGV. Trimming took 3 bases from V and 8 from J, leaving 17 bases between them. CDR3 sequence (DNA): TGTGCCAGCAGCTTCCGGGACTCCACTGGTTATGAGCAGTTCTTC. Its protein product is CASSFRDSTGYEQFF.

The chain couples TRBV27 to TRBJ2-1, with a weak D call TRBD1 (6 bases). V dropped 6 bases and J dropped 7 bases, with 16 bases sitting between them. This CDR3 has 14 amino acids. Germline-derived CDR1 and CDR2 are MNHEY and SMNVEV (reference sequence). The CDR3 bases are TGTGCCAGCAGACAGGGTGGCAGAGGGAATGAGCAGTTCTTC. Amino acids: CASRQGGRGNEQFF.

This clone occurred a few times. The V call is TRBV6-1, the J call TRBJ2-7; 10 nucleotides agree with TRBD1. After removal of 6 bases from V and 2 bases from J, the junction contained 7 bases not matched to a gene. Germline V CDR1 and CDR2: MNHNS, SASEGT. The CDR3 sequence is 15 residues long. DNA of the CDR3: TGTGCCAGCAGCCCTAGGGGGACAGGGGCCTACGAGCAGTACTTC. Amino acid sequence: CASSPRGTGAYEQYF.

DNA of the CDR3: TGTGCCAGCAGCTTAGCCGGGACAGGGGCAACTAACTATGGCTACACCTTC. This encodes CASSLAGTGATNYGYTF. The V and J genes are TRBV7-2 and TRBJ1-2, with 10 bases matching TRBD1. The CDR3 has 17 residues. From germline, CDR1 is SGHTA and CDR2 FQGNSA. V shed 0 bases, J shed 0 bases, and the junction held 4 bases outside the gene matches.

This clone occurred a few times. The rearrangement links TRBV18 to TRBJ1-2, with 9 nucleotides matching TRBD1. Germline assignment: CDR1 KGHSH and CDR2 LQKENI. The CDR3 consists of 15 residues. J gave up 4 bases and V 2 bases, and 5 bases lay outside the gene matches. CDR3 DNA sequence: TGTGCCAGCTCACCATTCGGGACAGGGACCTATGGCTACACCTTC. It codes for CASSPFGTGTYGYTF. Variable domain in full (rest from reference TRBV18 and TRBJ1-2): NAGVMQNPRHLVRRRGQEARLRCSPMKGHSHVYWYRQLPEEGLKFMVYLQKENIIDESGMPKERFSAEFPKEGPSILRIQQVVRGDSAAYFCASSPFGTGTYGYTFGSGTRLTVV.

This rearrangement joins TRBV14 to TRBJ2-7, with no clear D. This CDR3 contains 14 residues. Germline lookup yields CDR1 SGHDN and CDR2 FVKESK. Trimming removed 0 bases from V and 5 bases from J, with 11 bases in between. The CDR3 region has the DNA TGTGCCAGCAGCCAAGATTTAGTGGTCCACGAGCAGTACTTC. Amino acid sequence: CASSQDLVVHEQYF.

In its sample, this clone was seen a few times. The chain joins TRBV29-1 to TRBJ2-1, with 7 bases matching TRBD1. This CDR3 comprises 15 residues. Germline values: CDR1 SQVTM, CDR2 ANQGSEA. V shed 2 bases, J shed 5 bases, and the junction held 9 bases outside the gene matches. The CDR3 coding sequence is TGCAGCGTTGAAAACCTACAGGGGTTGGACAATGAGCAGTTCTTC. Translated: CSVENLQGLDNEQFF.